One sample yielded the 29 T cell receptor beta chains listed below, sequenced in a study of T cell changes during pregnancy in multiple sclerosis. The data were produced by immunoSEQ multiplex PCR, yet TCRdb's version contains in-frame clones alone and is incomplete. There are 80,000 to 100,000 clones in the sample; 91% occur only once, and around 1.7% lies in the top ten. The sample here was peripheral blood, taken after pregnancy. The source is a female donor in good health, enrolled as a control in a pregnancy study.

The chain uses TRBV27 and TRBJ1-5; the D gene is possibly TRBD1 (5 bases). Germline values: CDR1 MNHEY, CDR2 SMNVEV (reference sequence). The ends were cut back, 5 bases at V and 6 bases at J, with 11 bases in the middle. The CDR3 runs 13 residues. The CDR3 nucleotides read TGTGCCAGCAGTAAAGGGGTAGGTCAGCCCCAGCATTTT. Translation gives CASSKGVGQPQHF.

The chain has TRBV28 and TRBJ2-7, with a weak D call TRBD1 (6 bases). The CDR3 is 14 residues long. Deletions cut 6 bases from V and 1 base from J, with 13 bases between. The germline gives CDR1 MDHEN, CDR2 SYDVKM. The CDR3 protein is CASRPGTNSYEQYF. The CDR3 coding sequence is TGTGCCAGCAGGCCCGGGACAAATTCCTACGAGCAGTACTTC.

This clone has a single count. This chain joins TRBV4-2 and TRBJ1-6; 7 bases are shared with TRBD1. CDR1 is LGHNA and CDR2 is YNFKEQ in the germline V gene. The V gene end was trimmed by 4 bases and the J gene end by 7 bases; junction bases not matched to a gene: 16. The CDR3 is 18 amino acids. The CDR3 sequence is CASSPYKTQGVGNSPLHF. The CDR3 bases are TGTGCCAGCAGCCCCTATAAGACTCAGGGGGTGGGGAATTCACCCCTCCACTTT.

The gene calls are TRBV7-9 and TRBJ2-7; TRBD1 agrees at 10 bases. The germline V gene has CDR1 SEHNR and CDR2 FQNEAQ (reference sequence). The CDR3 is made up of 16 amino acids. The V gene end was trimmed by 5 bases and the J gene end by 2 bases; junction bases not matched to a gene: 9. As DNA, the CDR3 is TGTGCCAGCAGCCCCCGGACAGGGGGTGGCCCCTACGAGCAGTACTTC. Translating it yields CASSPRTGGGPYEQYF.

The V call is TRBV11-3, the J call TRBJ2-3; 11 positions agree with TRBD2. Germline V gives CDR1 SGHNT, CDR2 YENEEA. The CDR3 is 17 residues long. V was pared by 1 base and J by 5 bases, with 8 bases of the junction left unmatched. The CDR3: CASSLGISGGAQDTQYF. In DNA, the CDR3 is TGTGCCAGCAGCTTAGGGATTAGCGGGGGGGCCCAAGATACGCAGTATTTT.

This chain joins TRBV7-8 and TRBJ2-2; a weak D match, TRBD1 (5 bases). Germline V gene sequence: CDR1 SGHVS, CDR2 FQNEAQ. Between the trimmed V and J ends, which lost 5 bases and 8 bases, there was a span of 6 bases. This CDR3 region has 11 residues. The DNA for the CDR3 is TGTGCCAGCAGCCCAGGGGGGGAGCTGTTTTTT. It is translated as CASSPGGELFF.

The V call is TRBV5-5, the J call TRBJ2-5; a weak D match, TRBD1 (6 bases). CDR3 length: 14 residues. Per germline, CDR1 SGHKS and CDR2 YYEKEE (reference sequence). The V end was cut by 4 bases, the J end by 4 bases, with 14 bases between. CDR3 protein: CASSHQTGSETQYF. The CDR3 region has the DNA TGTGCCAGCAGCCACCAAACAGGGTCAGAGACCCAGTACTTC.

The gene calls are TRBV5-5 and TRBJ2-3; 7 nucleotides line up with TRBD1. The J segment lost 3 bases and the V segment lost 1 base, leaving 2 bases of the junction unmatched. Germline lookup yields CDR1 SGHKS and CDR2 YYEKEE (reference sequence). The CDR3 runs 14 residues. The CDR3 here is CASSLQGVTDTQYF. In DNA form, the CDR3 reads TGTGCCAGCAGCTTGCAGGGGGTAACAGATACGCAGTATTTT.

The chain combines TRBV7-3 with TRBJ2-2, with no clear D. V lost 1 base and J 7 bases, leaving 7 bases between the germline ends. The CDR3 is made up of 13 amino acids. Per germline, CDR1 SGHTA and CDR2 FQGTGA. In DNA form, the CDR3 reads TGTGCCAGCAGCTTAATCCCTGTCGGGGAGCTGTTTTTT. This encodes CASSLIPVGELFF.

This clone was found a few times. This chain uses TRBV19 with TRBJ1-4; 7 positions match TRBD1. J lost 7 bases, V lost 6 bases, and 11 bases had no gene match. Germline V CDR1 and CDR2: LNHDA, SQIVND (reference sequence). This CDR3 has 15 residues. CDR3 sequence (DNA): TGTGCCAGTAGCCTGAGACAGGGATTGGTTGAAAAACTGTTTTTT. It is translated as CASSLRQGLVEKLFF.

CDR3 region: CASSQAGSGDTEAFF. In DNA form, the CDR3 reads TGTGCCAGCAGCCAAGCCGGGTCGGGAGACACTGAAGCTTTCTTT. J is TRBJ1-1 and V is TRBV14; no definite D call. The germline CDR1 and CDR2 sequences are SGHDN and FVKESK. The CDR3 extends over 15 amino acids. Trimming shortened V by 1 base and J by 3 bases, and 12 bases separated the two germline ends.

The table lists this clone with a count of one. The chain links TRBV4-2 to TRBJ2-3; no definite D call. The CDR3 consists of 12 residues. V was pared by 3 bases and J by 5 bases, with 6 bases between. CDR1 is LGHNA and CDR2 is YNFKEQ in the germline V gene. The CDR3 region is CASSHSGDTQYF. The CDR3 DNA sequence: TGTGCCAGCAGCCACTCGGGAGATACGCAGTATTTT.

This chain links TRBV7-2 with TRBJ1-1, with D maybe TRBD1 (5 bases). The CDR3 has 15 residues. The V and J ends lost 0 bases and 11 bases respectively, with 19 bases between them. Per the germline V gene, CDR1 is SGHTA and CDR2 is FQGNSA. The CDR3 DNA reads TGTGCCAGCAGCTTAGCGATCCTGACAGCCCAGAGGGCTTTCTTT. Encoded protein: CASSLAILTAQRAFF.

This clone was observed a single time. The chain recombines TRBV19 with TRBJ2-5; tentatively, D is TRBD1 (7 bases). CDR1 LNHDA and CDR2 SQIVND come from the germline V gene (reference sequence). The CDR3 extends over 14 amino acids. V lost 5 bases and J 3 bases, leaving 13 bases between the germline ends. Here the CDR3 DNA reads TGTGCCAGTAGTCTGGAGGGACAGAAAGAGACCCAGTACTTC. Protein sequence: CASSLEGQKETQYF.

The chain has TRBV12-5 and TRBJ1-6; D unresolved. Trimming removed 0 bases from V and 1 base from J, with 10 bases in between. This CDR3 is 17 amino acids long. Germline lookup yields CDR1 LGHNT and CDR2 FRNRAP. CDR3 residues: CASGLVHGRSYNSPLHF. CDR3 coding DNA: TGTGCTAGTGGTTTGGTACATGGGCGATCCTATAATTCACCCCTCCACTTT.

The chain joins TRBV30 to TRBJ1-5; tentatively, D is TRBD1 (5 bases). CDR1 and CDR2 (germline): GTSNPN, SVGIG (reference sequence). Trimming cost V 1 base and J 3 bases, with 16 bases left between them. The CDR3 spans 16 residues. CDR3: CAWSAAEAGPNQPQHF. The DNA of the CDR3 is TGTGCCTGGAGTGCCGCCGAGGCAGGGCCCAATCAGCCCCAGCATTTT.

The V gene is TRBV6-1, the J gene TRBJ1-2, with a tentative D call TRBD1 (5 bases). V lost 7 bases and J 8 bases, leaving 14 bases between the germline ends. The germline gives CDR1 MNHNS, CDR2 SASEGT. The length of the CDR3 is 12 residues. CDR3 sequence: CASIADSRGYTF. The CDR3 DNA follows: TGTGCCAGCATCGCCGACAGCCGGGGCTACACCTTC.

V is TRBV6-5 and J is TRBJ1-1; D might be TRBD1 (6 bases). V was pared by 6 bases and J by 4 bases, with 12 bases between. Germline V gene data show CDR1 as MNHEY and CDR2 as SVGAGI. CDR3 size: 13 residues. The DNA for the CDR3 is TGTGCCAGCAGGACCGGGACAAGCACTGAAGCTTTCTTT. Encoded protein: CASRTGTSTEAFF.

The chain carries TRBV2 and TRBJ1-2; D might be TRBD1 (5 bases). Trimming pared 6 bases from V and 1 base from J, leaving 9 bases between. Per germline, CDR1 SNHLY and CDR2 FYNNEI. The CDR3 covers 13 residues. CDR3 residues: CASSLGHNYGYTF. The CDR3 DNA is TGTGCCAGCAGCTTAGGACATAACTATGGCTACACCTTC.

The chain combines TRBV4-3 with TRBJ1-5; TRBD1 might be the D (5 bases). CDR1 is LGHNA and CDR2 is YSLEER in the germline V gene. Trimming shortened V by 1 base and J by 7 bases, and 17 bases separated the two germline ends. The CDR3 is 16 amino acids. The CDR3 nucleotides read TGCGCCAGCAGCCAAGGTGCGAGACAGATCAACCAGCCCCAGCATTTT. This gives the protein CASSQGARQINQPQHF.

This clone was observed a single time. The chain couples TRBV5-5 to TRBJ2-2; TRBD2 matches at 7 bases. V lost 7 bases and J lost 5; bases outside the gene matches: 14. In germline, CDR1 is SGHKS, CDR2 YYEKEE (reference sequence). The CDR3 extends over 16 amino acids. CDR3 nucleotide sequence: TGTGCCAGCTCCTCCCGACTAGCAATAAGAACCGGGGAGCTGTTTTTT. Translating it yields CASSSRLAIRTGELFF.

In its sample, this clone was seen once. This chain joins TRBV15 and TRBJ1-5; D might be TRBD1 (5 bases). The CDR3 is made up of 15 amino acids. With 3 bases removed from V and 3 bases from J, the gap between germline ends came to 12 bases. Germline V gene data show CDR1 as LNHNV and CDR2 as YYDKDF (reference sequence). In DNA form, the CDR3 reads TGTGCCACCAGCAGGCCCGCAGGGATCAATCAGCCCCAGCATTTT. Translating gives CATSRPAGINQPQHF. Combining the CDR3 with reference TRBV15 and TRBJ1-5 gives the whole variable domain DAMVIQNPRYQVTQFGKPVTLSCSQTLNHNVMYWYQQKSSQAPKLLFHYYDKDFNNEADTPDNFQSRRPNTSFCFLDIRSPGLGDTAMYLCATSRPAGINQPQHFGDGTRLSIL.

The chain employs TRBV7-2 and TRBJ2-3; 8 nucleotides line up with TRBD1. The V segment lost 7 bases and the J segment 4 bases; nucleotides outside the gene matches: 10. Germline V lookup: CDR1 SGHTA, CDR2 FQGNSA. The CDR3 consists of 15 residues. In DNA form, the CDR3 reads TGTGCCAGCAAATCCCCGACAGGGGATCCAGATACGCAGTATTTT. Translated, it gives CASKSPTGDPDTQYF.

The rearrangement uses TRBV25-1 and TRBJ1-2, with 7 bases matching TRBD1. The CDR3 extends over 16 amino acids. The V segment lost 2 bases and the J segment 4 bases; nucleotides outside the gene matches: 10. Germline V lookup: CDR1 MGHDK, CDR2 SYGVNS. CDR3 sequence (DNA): TGTGCCAGCAGTGAACTTGACAGGGAGGTTGTCTATGGCTACACCTTC. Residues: CASSELDREVVYGYTF.

CDR3 sequence: CASSPLTDWEQYF. The CDR3 DNA is TGTGCCAGCTCACCACTCACTGACTGGGAGCAGTACTTC. The chain uses TRBV18 and TRBJ2-7; D is ambiguous. Germline-derived CDR1 and CDR2 are KGHSH and LQKENI. The CDR3 contains 13 residues. Trimming removed 1 base from V and 7 bases from J, with 11 bases in between.

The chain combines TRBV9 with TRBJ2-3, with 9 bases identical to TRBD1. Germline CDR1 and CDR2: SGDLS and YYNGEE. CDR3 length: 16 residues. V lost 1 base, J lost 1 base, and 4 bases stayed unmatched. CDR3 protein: CASSVRTGAGTDTQYF. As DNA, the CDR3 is TGTGCCAGCAGCGTAAGGACAGGGGCCGGCACAGATACGCAGTATTTT.

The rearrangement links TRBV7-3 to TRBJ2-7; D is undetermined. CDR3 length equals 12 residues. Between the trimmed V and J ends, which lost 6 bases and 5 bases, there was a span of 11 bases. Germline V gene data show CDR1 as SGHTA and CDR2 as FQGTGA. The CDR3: CASRNMIDEQYF. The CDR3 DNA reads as TGTGCCAGCAGAAATATGATAGACGAGCAGTACTTC. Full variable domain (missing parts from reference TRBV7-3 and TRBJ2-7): GAGVSQTPSNKVTEKGKYVELRCDPISGHTALYWYRQSLGQGPEFLIYFQGTGAADDSGLPNDRFFAVRPEGSVSTLKIQRTERGDSAVYLCASRNMIDEQYFGPGTRLTVT.

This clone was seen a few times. DNA for the CDR3: TGTGCCAGCAGTTTCGACCCAGGGGCTGCCAATGAGCAGTTCTTC. Translating gives CASSFDPGAANEQFF. The chain combines TRBV27 with TRBJ2-1, with D possibly TRBD1 on 6 matching bases. The CDR3 is 15 residues long. The V end was cut by 3 bases, the J end by 6 bases, with 15 bases between. Germline CDR1 is MNHEY and CDR2 is SMNVEV (reference sequence).

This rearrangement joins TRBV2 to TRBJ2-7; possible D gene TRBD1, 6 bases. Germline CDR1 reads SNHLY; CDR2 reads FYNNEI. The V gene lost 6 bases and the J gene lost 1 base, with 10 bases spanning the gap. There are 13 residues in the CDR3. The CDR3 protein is CASSAQGSYEQYF. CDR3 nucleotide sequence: TGTGCCAGCAGCGCCCAGGGGTCCTACGAGCAGTACTTC.